This record concerns one T cell receptor beta chain sequence. The data derive from a study of blood T cell repertoires in COVID-19. Assay used: immunoSEQ multiplex PCR; TCRdb lists only in-frame clones, some missing. Altogether roughly 130,000 clones are present, 60% to 85% being singletons, with the ten largest covering 16%. Germline V lookup: CDR1 SGHRS, CDR2 YFSETQ. This CDR3 is 15 amino acids long. V dropped 6 bases and J dropped 4 bases, with 16 bases sitting between them. The sequenced sample consisted of peripheral blood. The gene calls are TRBV5-1 and TRBJ2-2, with a tentative D call TRBD2 (7 bases). This TCR was recovered from a man aged 50-60 years with acute or convalescent COVID-19. In DNA, the CDR3 is TGCGCCAGCACTGGAGGGGGGGTGTCCACCGGGGAGCTGTTTTTT. Protein: CASTGGGVSTGELFF.